The 13 T cell receptor beta chains below all came from one sample that was sequenced in a study of OX40 agonist ivuxolimab in advanced cancers. Produced via immunoSEQ multiplex PCR; TCRdb's table is partial and in-frame only. The top ten clones hold around 1.5% of a sample with 60,000 to 70,000 clones, around 84% of them seen once. The source material was CD4+ or CD8+ T cells sorted from blood, sampled in a trial of the OX40 agonist ivuxolimab. Every receptor here comes from an adult with an advanced solid tumor such as melanoma, head and neck, liver or kidney cancer.

The chain employs TRBV18 and TRBJ2-2; D gene ambiguous. CDR1 KGHSH and CDR2 LQKENI come from the germline V gene. Trimming pared 2 bases from V and 3 bases from J, leaving 7 bases between. This CDR3 contains 14 residues. DNA for the CDR3: TGTGCCAGCTCACCAGGGCTTTACACCGGGGAGCTGTTTTTT. This translates into CASSPGLYTGELFF.

This chain links TRBV15 with TRBJ2-1; D might be TRBD1 (6 bases). The germline V and J ends were trimmed by 4 bases and 8 bases, with 21 bases remaining between them. The CDR3 totals 16 residues. CDR1 LNHNV and CDR2 YYDKDF come from the germline V gene (reference sequence). CDR3 loop: CATSKEQGPSTYEQFF. The CDR3, as DNA: TGTGCCACCAGCAAAGAACAGGGCCCCTCTACATATGAGCAGTTCTTC.

The count of this clone is one. The gene calls are TRBV7-9 and TRBJ2-3; 7 bases are a match to TRBD2. The CDR3 contains 16 residues. Germline V gene data show CDR1 as SEHNR and CDR2 as FQNEAQ (reference sequence). The junction had 15 bases not matched to a gene; V was cut back by 10 bases and J by 2 bases. CDR3 residues: CATSISASGYTDTQYF. Written as DNA, the CDR3 is TGTGCCACCTCTATTTCGGCTAGCGGTTACACAGATACGCAGTATTTT.

This chain connects TRBV18 to TRBJ2-7; the match to TRBD1 covers 8 bases. The CDR3 is 17 amino acids. CDR1 KGHSH and CDR2 LQKENI come from the germline V gene. V lost 4 bases to trimming and J lost 3 bases; unmatched junction nucleotides: 14. The CDR3 sequence is CASSLTRPGTGVYEQYF. CDR3 coding DNA: TGTGCCAGCTCACTAACCCGACCGGGGACAGGCGTCTACGAGCAGTACTTC.

The table lists this clone with a few counts. This sequence joins TRBV4-3 and TRBJ2-3; 10 nucleotides line up with TRBD2. The ends lost 0 bases at V and 0 bases at J; junction bases unmatched: 9. This CDR3 has 19 residues. The germline V gene has CDR1 LGHNA and CDR2 YSLEER. The CDR3 bases are TGCGCCAGCAGCCAAGATAGGCTAGCGGGAGAAACTAGCACAGATACGCAGTATTTT. Translated: CASSQDRLAGETSTDTQYF.

In this sample, this clone turned up a few times. This chain uses TRBV7-2 with TRBJ1-5; no definite D call. CDR3 length: 16 residues. Between the trimmed V and J ends, which lost 3 bases and 5 bases, there was a span of 17 bases. Per germline, CDR1 SGHTA and CDR2 FQGNSA. Here the CDR3 reads CASSFAVLGWDQPQHF. CDR3 nucleotides: TGTGCCAGCAGCTTTGCAGTTTTGGGGTGGGATCAGCCCCAGCATTTT. Using reference TRBV7-2 and TRBJ1-5 for the parts outside the CDR3, the full variable domain is GAGVSQSPSNKVTEKGKDVELRCDPISGHTALYWYRQSLGQGLEFLIYFQGNSAPDKSGLPSDRFSAERTGGSVSTLTIQRTQQEDSAVYLCASSFAVLGWDQPQHFGDGTRLSIL.

V is TRBV20-1 and J is TRBJ2-7; no definite D call. V gave up 1 base and J gave up 5 bases, with 6 bases separating them. CDR1 and CDR2 (germline): DFQATT, SNEGSKA (reference sequence). The CDR3 consists of 11 residues. The CDR3: CSARGHHEQYF. The CDR3 nucleotides are TGCAGTGCTAGAGGGCACCACGAGCAGTACTTC.

The chain has TRBV9 and TRBJ2-1, with TRBD1 matching 10 bases. The V and J ends lost 0 bases and 5 bases, in that order; junction bases with no gene match: 8. The CDR3 consists of 17 residues. The V gene's germline CDR1 is SGDLS and CDR2 YYNGEE. The CDR3 reads CASSVAGGQGTDNEQFF. CDR3 in DNA: TGTGCCAGCAGCGTAGCTGGGGGACAGGGGACGGACAATGAGCAGTTCTTC.

The V call is TRBV5-4, the J call TRBJ2-7; D uncertain. The CDR3 has 12 residues. Germline V gene sequence: CDR1 SGHNT, CDR2 YYREEE (reference sequence). V lost 0 bases and J 4 bases, leaving 5 bases between the germline ends. The CDR3 sequence is CASSLDLYEQYF. CDR3 nucleotide sequence: TGTGCCAGCAGCTTGGACTTATACGAGCAGTACTTC.

The chain has TRBV6-5 and TRBJ2-2; either TRBD1 or TRBD2 may supply D (6 bases each). Germline V CDR1 and CDR2: MNHEY, SVGAGI. The CDR3 totals 15 residues. Trimming removed 8 bases from V and 2 bases from J, with 15 bases in between. For the CDR3, the DNA is TGTGCCAGCCGAAGAGGGGGGCTCAACACCGGGGAGCTGTTTTTT. Translation gives CASRRGGLNTGELFF.

The chain employs TRBV6-1 and TRBJ1-2; 7 bases agree with TRBD1. The junction had 8 bases not matched to a gene; V was cut back by 4 bases and J by 3 bases. CDR1 and CDR2 from the germline V gene are MNHNS and SASEGT. The CDR3 runs to 15 residues. CDR3 DNA: TGTGCCAGCAGTGGTCGACAGGGAGGGGACTATGGCTACACCTTC. This gives the protein CASSGRQGGDYGYTF.

The chain uses TRBV19 and TRBJ1-1; D might be TRBD1 (5 bases). The V end was cut by 3 bases, the J end by 4 bases, with 18 bases between. Germline V gives CDR1 LNHDA, CDR2 SQIVND (reference sequence). This CDR3 spans 16 amino acids. The chain's CDR3 is CASSIIWDRAPTEAFF. CDR3 DNA: TGTGCCAGTAGTATTATCTGGGACCGCGCTCCCACTGAAGCTTTCTTT.

The chain recombines TRBV4-3 with TRBJ2-2, with 7 bases lining up with TRBD2. The V and J ends lost 2 bases and 0 bases, in that order; junction bases with no gene match: 9. The length of the CDR3 is 18 residues. Germline CDR1 reads LGHNA; CDR2 reads YSLEER. The CDR3 DNA follows: TGCGCCAGCAGCCAAACCTTAGGTAGCGGGTCGAACACCGGGGAGCTGTTTTTT. Its protein is CASSQTLGSGSNTGELFF.